A selection of T cell receptor beta chains follows, all from one sample in a study of cytomegalovirus exposure and HLA in healthy donors. The assay was immunoSEQ multiplex PCR, and TCRdb's table has in-frame clones only and misses some. Among fewer than 130,000 clones listed, 76% were seen once. Sequencing was done on a sample of PBMCs. These receptors were taken from a man aged 30 to 39 in good health and CMV-seropositive. The CDR3 runs from the conserved cysteine through the conserved F or W. D genes are given only for firm matches. Size is omitted from some rows. Given values are once, few, many or a class for expanded clones.

>NA|once|TRBJ1-1|TRBV18
CASSPPRGGYTEAFF
TGTGCCAGCTCACCACCGAGAGGTGGGTACACTGAAGCTTTCTTT
>TRBD2|NA|TRBJ2-3|TRBV6-6
CASSLLAKSTDTQYF
TGTGCCAGCAGTTTACTAGCGAAAAGCACAGATACGCAGTATTTT
>NA|NA|TRBJ1-5|TRBV4-1
CASSQDLSGTGQPQHF
TGCGCCAGCAGCCAAGATTTGTCAGGCACAGGTCAGCCCCAGCATTTT
>NA|NA|TRBJ1-1|TRBV19
CASSIPGYTEAFF
TGTGCCAGTAGTATCCCAGGGTACACTGAAGCTTTCTTT
>NA|once|TRBJ2-7|TRBV6-6
CASNTRLDLGEQYF
TGTGCCAGCAATACGAGGCTAGATCTGGGCGAGCAGTACTTC
>NA|NA|TRBJ2-7|TRBV9
CASSGTGNEQYF
TGTGCCAGCAGCGGCACAGGGAACGAGCAGTACTTC
>TRBD1|NA|TRBJ2-7|TRBV2
CASSGQGFDEQYF
TGTGCCAGCAGTGGACAGGGGTTCGACGAGCAGTACTTC
>TRBD1|once|TRBJ2-7|TRBV6-1
CASSRDRGDEQYF
TGTGCCAGCAGCCGAGACAGGGGTGACGAGCAGTACTTC
>NA|NA|TRBJ2-1|TRBV29-1
CSAEAPYNEQFF
TGCAGCGCCGAGGCCCCTTACAATGAGCAGTTCTTC
>NA|once|TRBJ1-2|TRBV9
CASSVGGGNDYGYTF
TGTGCCAGCAGCGTAGGAGGGGGTAATGACTATGGCTACACCTTC
>NA|NA|TRBJ2-5|TRBV5-1
CASSPGTTQETQYF
TGCGCCAGCAGCCCTGGGACAACGCAAGAGACCCAGTACTTC
>TRBD1|NA|TRBJ1-5|TRBV2
CASRRVRQGNQPQHF
TGTGCCAGCCGTCGTGTAAGACAGGGGAATCAGCCCCAGCATTTT
>TRBD2|few|TRBJ2-1|TRBV11-1
CASSPSGGAYYNEQFF
TGTGCCAGCAGCCCCTCGGGGGGGGCGTATTACAATGAGCAGTTCTTC
>NA|NA|TRBJ2-7|TRBV4-1
CASSQIGVSYEQYF
TGCGCCAGCAGCCAGATAGGGGTCTCCTACGAGCAGTACTTC
>NA|NA|TRBJ2-1|TRBV6-1
CASSEQGSAYNEQFF
TGTGCCAGCAGTGAACAGGGCAGCGCATACAATGAGCAGTTCTTC
>NA|NA|TRBJ2-1|TRBV21-1
CASDQRVVYNEQFF
TGTGCCAGCGACCAGCGAGTAGTTTACAATGAGCAGTTCTTC
>TRBD1|NA|TRBJ1-2|TRBV28
CASTSGQSDGYTF
TGTGCCAGCACCTCGGGACAGTCAGATGGCTACACCTTC
>NA|NA|TRBJ2-1|TRBV10-1
CASGGVEGVEQFF
TGCGCCAGCGGGGGGGTGGAGGGGGTCGAGCAGTTCTTC
>NA|NA|TRBJ2-2|TRBV27
CASSVMGGGTGELFF
TGTGCCAGCAGTGTGATGGGGGGAGGCACCGGGGAGCTGTTTTTT
>TRBD1|NA|TRBJ2-5|TRBV9
CASSVALTGKETQYF
TGTGCCAGCAGCGTAGCCTTGACAGGGAAAGAGACCCAGTACTTC
>NA|NA|TRBJ2-2|TRBV4-3
CASSRRETGELFF
TGCGCCAGCAGCCGCCGGGAGACCGGGGAGCTGTTTTTT
>NA|NA|TRBJ1-1|TRBV19
CASSAGWGQLNTEAFF
TGTGCCAGTAGTGCGGGCTGGGGACAACTGAACACTGAAGCTTTCTTT
>TRBD1|NA|TRBJ2-3|TRBV28
CASRWGTGGAGTQYF
TGTGCCAGCAGGTGGGGGACAGGGGGGGCCGGTACGCAGTATTTT
>NA|few|TRBJ1-6|TRBV4-1
CASSQGQYNSPLHF
TGCGCCAGCAGCCAGGGACAATATAATTCACCCCTCCACTTT
>NA|NA|TRBJ1-4|TRBV5-1
CASSRPGGTNEKLFF
TGCGCCAGCAGCCGCCCCGGGGGAACTAATGAAAAACTGTTTTTT
>TRBD1|few|TRBJ2-2|TRBV7-6
CASSLGQGITGELFF
TGTGCCAGCAGCTTGGGACAGGGGATCACCGGGGAGCTGTTTTTT
>NA|NA|TRBJ2-7|TRBV11-2
CASTPGQGIYEQYF
TGTGCCAGCACCCCCGGACAAGGAATCTACGAGCAGTACTTC
>TRBD1|NA|TRBJ1-2|TRBV5-1
CASSPGGASYGYTF
TGCGCCAGCAGCCCAGGGGGCGCCAGCTATGGCTACACCTTC
>TRBD1|few|TRBJ1-1|TRBV7-8
CASSFDRGGTEAFF
TGTGCCAGCAGCTTCGACAGGGGAGGGACTGAAGCTTTCTTT
>NA|NA|TRBJ2-5|TRBV5-4
CASSLEGLQETQYF
TGTGCCAGCAGCTTGGAGGGACTCCAAGAGACCCAGTACTTC
>NA|NA|TRBJ2-5|TRBV6-5
CASSNPRGSQETQYF
TGTGCCAGCAGTAACCCCCGGGGGTCCCAAGAGACCCAGTACTTC
>TRBD1|NA|TRBJ1-5|TRBV28
CASSLQGASNQPQHF
TGTGCCAGCAGTTTACAGGGGGCTAGTAATCAGCCCCAGCATTTT
>TRBD1|NA|TRBJ2-7|TRBV6-5
CASSYDRGPYEQYF
TGTGCCAGCAGTTACGACAGGGGTCCCTACGAGCAGTACTTC
>NA|NA|TRBJ2-7|TRBV5-1
CASSTDSLYEQYF
TGCGCCAGCAGCACGGACAGCCTCTACGAGCAGTACTTC
>NA|few|TRBJ2-7|TRBV7-2
CASSPQAGPSSYEQYF
TGTGCCAGCAGCCCCCAGGCAGGGCCCAGCTCCTACGAGCAGTACTTC
>NA|NA|TRBJ1-2|TRBV6-1
CASSLRYGYTF
TGTGCCAGCAGTCTGAGGTATGGCTACACCTTC
>TRBD1|few|TRBJ1-6|TRBV9
CASSNRQGRVNSPLHF
TGTGCCAGCAGCAACCGACAGGGTCGGGTGAATTCACCCCTCCACTTT
>TRBD2|NA|TRBJ2-5|TRBV30
CASKHIAGGPWETQYF
TGTGCCTCCAAACACATAGCGGGGGGGCCTTGGGAGACCCAGTACTTC
>NA|NA|TRBJ2-2|TRBV7-3
CASSRTVNTGELFF
TGTGCCAGCAGCCGCACGGTGAACACCGGGGAGCTGTTTTTT
>TRBD1|NA|TRBJ2-7|TRBV7-6
CASSLVGDRVYEQYF
TGTGCCAGCAGCTTAGTAGGGGACAGGGTCTACGAGCAGTACTTC
>TRBD2|NA|TRBJ2-7|TRBV6-1
CASSEAQSGGGYEQYF
TGTGCCAGCAGTGAAGCCCAGAGCGGGGGAGGTTACGAGCAGTACTTC
>TRBD1|NA|TRBJ1-4|TRBV13
CASSITGVNEKLFF
TGTGCCAGCAGCATTACAGGGGTTAATGAAAAACTGTTTTTT
>TRBD2|NA|TRBJ2-3|TRBV6-1
CASSGRGGASTDTQYF
TGTGCCAGCAGTGGCCGCGGGGGGGCTAGCACAGATACGCAGTATTTT
>NA|NA|TRBJ1-2|TRBV9
CASSVGRSYTF
TGTGCCAGCAGCGTAGGGAGAAGCTACACCTTC
>TRBD1|NA|TRBJ1-3|TRBV14
CASSQRDRAYGNTIYF
TGTGCCAGCAGCCAGCGGGACAGGGCTTACGGAAACACCATATATTTT
>TRBD2|NA|TRBJ2-5|TRBV19
CASSIGLAGGINGETQYF
TGTGCCAGTAGTATAGGACTAGCGGGGGGGATTAACGGGGAGACCCAGTACTTC
>NA|NA|TRBJ2-1|TRBV20-1
CSPQDNEQFF
TGCAGTCCTCAGGACAATGAGCAGTTCTTC
>TRBD2|NA|TRBJ2-2|TRBV6-5
CASSSGRGGTGELFF
TGTGCCAGCAGTTCGGGGCGGGGGGGCACCGGGGAGCTGTTTTTT
>TRBD2|few|TRBJ2-3|TRBV25-1
CASSDARSGGSGTDTQYF
TGTGCCAGCAGTGATGCTCGGAGCGGGGGAAGTGGCACAGATACGCAGTATTTT
>NA|NA|TRBJ2-3|TRBV11-1
CASSPDLGGPDTDTQYF
TGTGCCAGCAGTCCCGACCTCGGGGGACCCGACACAGATACGCAGTATTTT
>NA|few|TRBJ2-1|TRBV4-3
CASSQDYGGNEQFF
TGCGCCAGCAGCCAGGACTATGGGGGGAATGAGCAGTTCTTC
>NA|NA|TRBJ2-7|TRBV5-6
CASSETAGVAYEQYF
TGTGCCAGCAGCGAGACGGCAGGGGTGGCCTACGAGCAGTACTTC
>TRBD2|NA|TRBJ2-5|TRBV7-2
CASSYSGGQETQYF
TGTGCCAGCAGCTATAGCGGGGGACAAGAGACCCAGTACTTC
>NA|NA|TRBJ1-1|TRBV19
CASNQWLHTEAFF
TGTGCCAGTAATCAATGGCTGCACACTGAAGCTTTCTTT